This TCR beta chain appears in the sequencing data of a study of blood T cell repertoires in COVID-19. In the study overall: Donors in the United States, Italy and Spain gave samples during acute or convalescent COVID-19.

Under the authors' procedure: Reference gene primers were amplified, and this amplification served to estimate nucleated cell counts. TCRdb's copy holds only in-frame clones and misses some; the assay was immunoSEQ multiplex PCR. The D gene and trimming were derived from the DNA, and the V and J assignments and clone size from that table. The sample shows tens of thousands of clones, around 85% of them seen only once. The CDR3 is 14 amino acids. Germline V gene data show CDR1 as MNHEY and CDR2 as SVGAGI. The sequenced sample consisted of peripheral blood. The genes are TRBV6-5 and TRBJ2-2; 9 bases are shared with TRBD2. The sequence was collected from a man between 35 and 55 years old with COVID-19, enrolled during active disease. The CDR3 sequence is CAADSGGGPGELFF. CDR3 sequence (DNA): TGTGCGGCCGATAGCGGGGGAGGCCCCGGGGAGCTGTTTTTT.